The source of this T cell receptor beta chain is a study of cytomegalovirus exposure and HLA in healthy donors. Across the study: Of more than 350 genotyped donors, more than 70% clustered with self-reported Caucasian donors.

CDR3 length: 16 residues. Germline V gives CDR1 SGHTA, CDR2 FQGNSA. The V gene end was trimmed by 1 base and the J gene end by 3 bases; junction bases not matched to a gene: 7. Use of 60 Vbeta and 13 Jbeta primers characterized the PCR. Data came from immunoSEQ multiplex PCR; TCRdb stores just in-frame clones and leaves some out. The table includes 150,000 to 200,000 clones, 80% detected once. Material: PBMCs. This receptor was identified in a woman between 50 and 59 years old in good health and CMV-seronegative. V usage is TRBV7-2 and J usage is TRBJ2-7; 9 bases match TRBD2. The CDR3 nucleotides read TGTGCCAGCAGCTTAGATTGGCGGGAGGGCCTCTACGAGCAGTACTTC. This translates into CASSLDWREGLYEQYF.